Shown below are 18 T cell receptor beta chains from a single sample sequenced in a study of T cell repertoires in cytomegalovirus infection. One entry per CDR3 protein results from TCRdb running MiXCR on the reads. The table includes roughly 500,000 distinct CDR3 sequences, approximately 17% detected once. The sequencing sample was made of CD8+ T cells from PBMCs. These receptors were obtained from a human donor in good health (CMV status not recorded). Some clones in this sample may be carry-over from other donors' samples.

J is TRBJ1-1 and V is TRBV7-3; weak D call: TRBD1 (6 bases). The length of the CDR3 is 15 residues. Trimming removed 5 bases from V and 5 bases from J, with 18 bases in between. CDR1 and CDR2 from the germline V gene are SGHTA and FQGTGA. CDR3 residues: CASSQGGGGGTEAFF. As DNA, the CDR3 is TGTGCCAGCAGCCAGGGAGGGGGGGGAGGAACTGAAGCTTTCTTT. Combining the CDR3 with reference TRBV7-3 and TRBJ1-1 gives the whole variable domain GAGVSQTPSNKVTEKGKYVELRCDPISGHTALYWYRQSLGQGPEFLIYFQGTGAADDSGLPNDRFFAVRPEGSVSTLKIQRTERGDSAVYLCASSQGGGGGTEAFFGQGTRLTVV.

With regard to this clonotype: An end of the junction does not agree with germline; a read error may underlie this. The chain employs TRBV7-9 and TRBJ1-2, with D tentatively TRBD1 (5 bases). Germline CDR1 reads SEHNR; CDR2 reads FQNEAQ (reference sequence). CDR3 size: 15 residues. DNA of the CDR3: TGTGCCAGCAGCTTAGGGGGGAGGGCATCCTATGGCCACACCTTC. Its translation: CASSLGGRASYGHTF.

In this sample, this clonotype turned up once. The chain links TRBV28 to TRBJ2-5, with no clear D. The V gene's germline CDR1 is MDHEN and CDR2 SYDVKM. The CDR3 has 15 amino acids. V shed 0 bases and J shed 1 base, with 9 bases lying between them. CDR3 DNA: TGTGCCAGCAGTTTATGGGCCAGTCGCCAAGAGACCCAGTACTTC. It is translated as CASSLWASRQETQYF.

A word on this clonotype: A single base separates this from a much larger clone, so it may be a read error. This is likely a read error, given that the CDR3 carries no conserved phenylalanine or tryptophan at its end. The J gene is TRBJ2-7, the V gene TRBV7-6; 7 positions match TRBD1. Per the germline V gene, CDR1 is SGHVS and CDR2 is FNYEAQ. The CDR3 runs 14 residues. V shed 6 bases and J 2 bases; nucleotides not matched to a gene: 7. CDR3 sequence: CASSPGTAAYEQYL. As DNA, the CDR3 is TGTGCCAGCAGTCCCGGGACAGCCGCCTACGAGCAGTACTTA.

In this sample, this clonotype turned up many times. This chain uses TRBV7-9 with TRBJ2-7, with D uncertain. The germline V and J ends were trimmed by 5 bases and 1 base, with 12 bases remaining between them. Germline V CDR1 and CDR2: SEHNR, FQNEAQ (reference sequence). The CDR3 runs to 14 residues. Here the CDR3 DNA reads TGTGCCAGCAGCCCAGTGGGTAATTCCTACGAGCAGTACTTC. The encoded protein is CASSPVGNSYEQYF.

This clonotype was recorded at least ten times. The gene calls are TRBV7-2 and TRBJ2-3; a weak D match, TRBD2 (6 bases). CDR3 length: 15 amino acids. The V gene's germline CDR1 is SGHTA and CDR2 FQGNSA. V was cut by 8 bases and J by 2 bases, with 17 bases left in between. The CDR3 DNA is TGTGCCAGCCGCCTCGCCGGGGGTACCACAGATACGCAGTATTTT. This encodes CASRLAGGTTDTQYF. The full variable domain, rest sourced from reference TRBV7-2 and TRBJ2-3, is GAGVSQSPSNKVTEKGKDVELRCDPISGHTALYWYRQSLGQGLEFLIYFQGNSAPDKSGLPSDRFSAERTGGSVSTLTIQRTQQEDSAVYLCASRLAGGTTDTQYFGPGTRLTVL.

There are many counts of this clonotype. J is TRBJ2-2 and V is TRBV7-8, with 11 bases aligning to TRBD2. V trimming: 7 bases; J trimming: 7 bases; junction bases outside the gene matches: 5. CDR3 length: 14 residues. The germline CDR1 and CDR2 sequences are SGHVS and FQNEAQ. Written as DNA, the CDR3 is TGTGCCAGCACCGTGACTAGCGGGAACGGGGAGCTGTTTTTT. It codes for CASTVTSGNGELFF.

This sequence joins TRBV14 and TRBJ1-1, with a possible D match to TRBD1 (5 bases). Germline V gene sequence: CDR1 SGHDN, CDR2 FVKESK. Trimming cost V 3 bases and J 1 base, with 9 bases left between them. CDR3 length: 14 residues. The CDR3, as DNA: TGTGCCAGCAGCCACAGGGATCGGAACACTGAAGCTTTCTTT. As protein: CASSHRDRNTEAFF.

As regards this clonotype: A read error may be the cause here, since a much bigger clone is one base away. The chain has TRBV12-3 or TRBV12-4 and TRBJ1-1; D may be TRBD1 (5 bases). This CDR3 comprises 14 residues. CDR3 coding DNA: TGTGCCAGCAGTTTCGAGGGGCAAAACACTGAAGCTTCCTTT. Protein sequence: CASSFEGQNTEASF.

The table lists this clonotype with many counts. The chain employs TRBV5-1 and TRBJ2-7, with D possibly TRBD1 on 5 matching bases. V was cut by 4 bases and J by 4 bases, with 18 bases left in between. CDR3 length: 15 residues. In germline, CDR1 is SGHRS, CDR2 YFSETQ. In DNA form, the CDR3 reads TGCGCCAGCAGCGGTTATCAGGACAACTTTTACGAGCAGTACTTC. It encodes CASSGYQDNFYEQYF.

This clonotype was found a few times. The V call is TRBV9, the J call TRBJ1-4; maybe TRBD1 (6 bases). CDR3 length: 14 residues. CDR1 and CDR2 from the germline V gene are SGDLS and YYNGEE. Trimming cost V 3 bases and J 8 bases, with 14 bases left between them. CDR3 protein: CASSGGRGREKLFF. Here the CDR3 DNA reads TGTGCCAGCAGCGGAGGCAGGGGCAGGGAAAAACTGTTTTTT.

This clonotype was counted only a few times. The chain carries TRBV19 and TRBJ2-7; TRBD2 might be the D (5 bases). Germline V gene sequence: CDR1 LNHDA, CDR2 SQIVND (reference sequence). The length of the CDR3 is 13 residues. V was shortened by 3 bases and J by 3 bases, with 9 bases between the two germline ends. The CDR3 reads CASSIGLDYEQYF. The CDR3 nucleotides are TGTGCCAGTAGTATTGGACTTGACTACGAGCAGTACTTC.

CDR3 loop: CASSQAGGGSYNEQFF. The CDR3 DNA reads as TGCGCCAGCAGCCAAGCGGGAGGGGGATCCTACAATGAGCAGTTCTTC. This chain joins TRBV4-1 and TRBJ2-1, with 8 bases lining up with TRBD2. This CDR3 comprises 16 residues. V shed 1 base, J shed 1 base, and the junction held 3 bases outside the gene matches. CDR1 MGHRA and CDR2 YSYEKL come from the germline V gene.

In this sample, this clonotype turned up many times. J is TRBJ1-2 and V is TRBV7-8; D call uncertain. Germline values: CDR1 SGHVS, CDR2 FQNEAQ. CDR3 length: 12 residues. V was shortened by 4 bases and J by 5 bases, with 8 bases between the two germline ends. In DNA form, the CDR3 reads TGTGCCAGCAGCTCGGTACCGTATGGCTACACCTTC. It encodes CASSSVPYGYTF.

The chain links TRBV4-1 to TRBJ1-1; D remains unclear. Trimming took off 2 bases at V and 1 base at J, with 11 bases between the two ends. CDR3 length: 15 residues. The germline CDR1 and CDR2 sequences are MGHRA and YSYEKL. DNA of the CDR3: TGCGCCAGCAGCCAACCCTCCGGAACGAACACTGAAGCTTTCTTT. Its protein product is CASSQPSGTNTEAFF.

This clonotype has ten or more counts. V is TRBV7-6 and J is TRBJ1-1; 8 nucleotides agree with TRBD1. CDR3 length: 14 amino acids. V lost 5 bases and J lost 2; bases outside the gene matches: 4. Germline V gene sequence: CDR1 SGHVS, CDR2 FNYEAQ. DNA for the CDR3: TGTGCCAGCAGCACACAGGGGGGAAACACTGAAGCTTTCTTT. Translating it yields CASSTQGGNTEAFF.

This clonotype was recorded at least ten times. The chain is built from TRBV6-6 and TRBJ2-5; D is uncertain. The CDR3 loop spans 11 amino acids. V was trimmed by 6 bases and J by 1 base, leaving 3 bases between them. CDR1 is MNHNY, CDR2 SVGAGI, per germline (reference sequence). CDR3 sequence: CASRIQETQYF. CDR3 DNA: TGTGCCAGCAGAATCCAAGAGACCCAGTACTTC.

About this clonotype itself: A read error may account for a junction end that differs from germline. This rearrangement joins TRBV15 to TRBJ2-7; 7 bases match TRBD1. The CDR3 is made up of 14 amino acids. Germline-derived CDR1 and CDR2 are LNHNV and YYDKDF (reference sequence). The CDR3 DNA sequence: TGTGCCACCAGCCGAGAGGGGGCCACCTACGAGCAGTACTTC. Protein: CATSREGATYEQYF. The full variable domain, completed using reference TRBV15 and TRBJ2-7, is DAMVIQNPRYQVTQFGKPVTLSCSQTLNHNVMYWYQQKSSQAPKLLFHYYDKDFNNEADTPDNFQSRRPNTSFCFLDIRSPGLGDTAMYLCATSREGATYEQYFGPGTRLTVT.